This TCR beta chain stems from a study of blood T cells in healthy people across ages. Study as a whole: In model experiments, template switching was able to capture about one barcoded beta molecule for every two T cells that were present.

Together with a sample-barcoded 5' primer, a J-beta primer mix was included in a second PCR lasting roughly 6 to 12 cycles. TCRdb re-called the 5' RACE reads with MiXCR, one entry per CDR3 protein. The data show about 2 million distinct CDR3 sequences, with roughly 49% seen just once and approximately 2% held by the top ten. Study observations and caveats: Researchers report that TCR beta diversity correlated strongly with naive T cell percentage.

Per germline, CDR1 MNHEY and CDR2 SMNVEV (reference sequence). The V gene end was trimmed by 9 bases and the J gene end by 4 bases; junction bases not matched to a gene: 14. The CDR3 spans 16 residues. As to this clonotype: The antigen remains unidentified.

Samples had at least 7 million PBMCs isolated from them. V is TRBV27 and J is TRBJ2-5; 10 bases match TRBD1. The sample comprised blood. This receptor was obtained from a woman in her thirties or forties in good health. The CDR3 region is CARMYPGTGEGETQYF. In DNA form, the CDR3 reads TGTGCCAGGATGTACCCCGGGACAGGGGAAGGAGAGACCCAGTACTTC.